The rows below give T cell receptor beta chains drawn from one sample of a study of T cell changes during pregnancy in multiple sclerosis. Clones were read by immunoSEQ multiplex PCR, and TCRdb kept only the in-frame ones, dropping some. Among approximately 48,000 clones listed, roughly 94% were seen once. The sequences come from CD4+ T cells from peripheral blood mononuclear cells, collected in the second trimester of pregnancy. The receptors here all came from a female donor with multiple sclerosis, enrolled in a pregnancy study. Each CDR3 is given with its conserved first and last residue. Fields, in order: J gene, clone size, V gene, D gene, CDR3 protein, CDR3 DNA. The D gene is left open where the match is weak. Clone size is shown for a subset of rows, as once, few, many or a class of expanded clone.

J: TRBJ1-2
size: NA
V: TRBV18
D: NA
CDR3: CASSPPQARAVGYTF
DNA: TGTGCCAGCTCACCACCGCAGGCCAGGGCGGTTGGCTACACCTTC

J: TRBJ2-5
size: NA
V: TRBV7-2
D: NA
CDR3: CASSPETELETQYF
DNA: TGTGCCAGCAGCCCCGAAACCGAGCTTGAGACCCAGTACTTC

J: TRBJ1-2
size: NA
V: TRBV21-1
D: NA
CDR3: CASSKAGLGGGGRGYTF
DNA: TGTGCCAGCAGCAAAGCGGGGCTGGGTGGGGGGGGACGGGGCTACACCTTC

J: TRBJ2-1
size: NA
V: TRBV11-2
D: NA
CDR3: CASSSQGAYNEQFF
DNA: TGTGCCAGCAGCTCCCAGGGTGCCTACAATGAGCAGTTCTTC

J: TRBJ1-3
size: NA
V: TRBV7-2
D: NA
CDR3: CASSPTAYGSGNTIYF
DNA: TGTGCCAGCAGCCCGACAGCCTACGGGTCTGGAAACACCATATATTTT

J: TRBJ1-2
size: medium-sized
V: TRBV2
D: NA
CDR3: CASSETVYGYTF
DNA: TGTGCCAGCAGTGAGACAGTCTATGGCTACACCTTC

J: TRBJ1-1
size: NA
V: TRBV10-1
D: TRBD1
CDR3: CASSASGQVNTEAFF
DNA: TGCGCCAGCAGTGCGTCGGGACAGGTAAACACTGAAGCTTTCTTT

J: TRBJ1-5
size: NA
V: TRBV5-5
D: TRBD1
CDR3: CASSLGGRGRNQPQHF
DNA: TGTGCCAGCAGCTTGGGGGGCAGGGGGCGCAATCAGCCCCAGCATTTT

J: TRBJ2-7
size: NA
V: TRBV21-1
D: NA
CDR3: CASPPRPGQGYEQYF
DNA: TGTGCCAGCCCACCCCGTCCGGGACAGGGTTACGAGCAGTACTTC

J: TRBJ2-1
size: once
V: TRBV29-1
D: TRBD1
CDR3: CSVDIQGANEQFF
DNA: TGCAGCGTTGACATTCAGGGGGCGAATGAGCAGTTCTTC

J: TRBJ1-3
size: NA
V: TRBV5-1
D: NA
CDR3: CASKQGGTGNTIYF
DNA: TGCGCCAGCAAGCAGGGAGGGACTGGAAACACCATATATTTT

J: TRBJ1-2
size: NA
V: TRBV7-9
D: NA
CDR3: CASSIESLPRGYTF
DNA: TGTGCCAGCAGCATAGAGAGCCTTCCGCGTGGCTACACCTTC

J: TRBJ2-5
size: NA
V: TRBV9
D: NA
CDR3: CASSVAKAGNQETQYF
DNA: TGTGCCAGCAGCGTAGCTAAAGCAGGCAACCAAGAGACCCAGTACTTC

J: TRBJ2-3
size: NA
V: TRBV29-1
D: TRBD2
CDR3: CSVDGLAGVSTDTQYF
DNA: TGCAGCGTTGATGGGCTAGCGGGGGTTAGCACAGATACGCAGTATTTT

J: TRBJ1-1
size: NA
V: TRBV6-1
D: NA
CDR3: CASSELSLMNTEAFF
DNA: TGTGCCAGCAGTGAACTGAGCCTCATGAACACTGAAGCTTTCTTT

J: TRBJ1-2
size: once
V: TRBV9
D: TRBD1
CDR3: CASSPGTGVNGYTF
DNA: TGTGCCAGCAGCCCGGGGACAGGGGTAAATGGCTACACCTTC

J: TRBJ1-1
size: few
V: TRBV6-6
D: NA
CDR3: CASHRVNTEAFF
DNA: TGTGCCAGCCACAGGGTAAACACTGAAGCTTTCTTT

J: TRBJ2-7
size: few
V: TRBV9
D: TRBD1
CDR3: CASSPRDRLTFSYEQYF
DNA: TGTGCCAGCAGCCCACGGGACAGACTTACCTTCTCCTACGAGCAGTACTTC

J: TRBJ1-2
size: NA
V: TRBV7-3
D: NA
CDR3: CASSLTPTGGYTF
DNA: TGTGCCAGCAGCTTAACCCCTACAGGGGGCTACACCTTC

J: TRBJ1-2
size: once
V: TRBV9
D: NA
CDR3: CASSVGGQGSYGYTF
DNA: TGTGCCAGCAGCGTAGGGGGGCAGGGAAGTTATGGCTACACCTTC

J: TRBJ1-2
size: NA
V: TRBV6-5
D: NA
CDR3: CASSYSRGSSPGYTF
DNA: TGTGCCAGCAGTTACTCGAGGGGGTCCTCGCCTGGCTACACCTTC

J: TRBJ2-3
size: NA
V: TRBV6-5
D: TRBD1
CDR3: CASSYVGTGVDTQYF
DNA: TGTGCCAGCAGTTACGTTGGGACAGGGGTGGATACGCAGTATTTT

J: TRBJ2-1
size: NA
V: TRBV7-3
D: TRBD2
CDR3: CASSLRGGGYNEQFF
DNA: TGTGCCAGCAGCTTGCGAGGCGGGGGGTACAATGAGCAGTTCTTC

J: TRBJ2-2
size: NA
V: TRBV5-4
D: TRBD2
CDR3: CASSLASGNTGELFF
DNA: TGTGCCAGCAGCTTGGCTAGCGGGAACACCGGGGAGCTGTTTTTT

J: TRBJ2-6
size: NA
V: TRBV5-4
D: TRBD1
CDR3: CASSRQGSGANVLTF
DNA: TGTGCCAGCAGCCGACAGGGATCGGGGGCCAACGTCCTGACTTTC

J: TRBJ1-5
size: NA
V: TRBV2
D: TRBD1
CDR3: CASRFGDRVNQPQHF
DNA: TGTGCCAGCAGATTTGGGGACAGGGTAAATCAGCCCCAGCATTTT

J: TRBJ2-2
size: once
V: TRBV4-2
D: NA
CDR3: CASSQEQLRTGELFF
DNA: TGTGCCAGCAGCCAAGAGCAGCTGAGGACCGGGGAGCTGTTTTTT

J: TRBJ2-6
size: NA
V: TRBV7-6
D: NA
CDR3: CASSPERNSGANVLTF
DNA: TGTGCCAGCAGCCCGGAGCGAAACTCTGGGGCCAACGTCCTGACTTTC

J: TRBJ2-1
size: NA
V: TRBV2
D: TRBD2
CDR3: CASSAGVAGGGHEQFF
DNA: TGTGCCAGCAGTGCGGGGGTAGCGGGGGGTGGCCATGAGCAGTTCTTC

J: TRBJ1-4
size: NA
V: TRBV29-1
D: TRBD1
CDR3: CSVATGQGGVDVTNEKLFF
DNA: TGCAGCGTAGCGACAGGACAGGGGGGCGTTGACGTAACTAATGAAAAACTGTTTTTT

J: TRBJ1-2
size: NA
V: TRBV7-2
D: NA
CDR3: CASSLQGGHGYTF
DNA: TGTGCCAGCAGCTTACAGGGCGGACACGGCTACACCTTC

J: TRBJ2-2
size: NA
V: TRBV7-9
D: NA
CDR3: CASSLAGRNTGELFF
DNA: TGTGCCAGCAGCTTAGCCGGTAGGAACACCGGGGAGCTGTTTTTT

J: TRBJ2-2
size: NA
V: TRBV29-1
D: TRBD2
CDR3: CSVTGMGLAGGLSTGELFF
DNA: TGCAGCGTTACCGGCATGGGACTAGCGGGGGGGCTGAGCACCGGGGAGCTGTTTTTT

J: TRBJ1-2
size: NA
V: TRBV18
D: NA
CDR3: CASSKENYGYTF
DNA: TGTGCCAGCTCCAAGGAGAACTATGGCTACACCTTC

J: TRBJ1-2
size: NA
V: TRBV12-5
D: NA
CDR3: CASGLWTDGYGYTF
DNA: TGTGCTAGTGGTTTATGGACAGACGGCTATGGCTACACCTTC

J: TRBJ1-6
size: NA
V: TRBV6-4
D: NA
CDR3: CASSEFGGPNSPLHF
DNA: TGTGCCAGCAGTGAATTCGGGGGGCCTAATTCACCCCTCCACTTT

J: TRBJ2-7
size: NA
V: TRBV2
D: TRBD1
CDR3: CASSDLGQAYYEQYF
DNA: TGTGCCAGCAGTGACTTAGGACAGGCCTACTACGAGCAGTACTTC

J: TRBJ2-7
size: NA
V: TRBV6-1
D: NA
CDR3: CASNLHPGGNYEQYF
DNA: TGTGCCAGCAACCTACACCCCGGCGGGAACTACGAGCAGTACTTC

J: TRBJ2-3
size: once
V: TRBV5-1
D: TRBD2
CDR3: CASSLDAGGGADTQYF
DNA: TGCGCCAGCAGCTTGGACGCGGGGGGGGGTGCAGATACGCAGTATTTT

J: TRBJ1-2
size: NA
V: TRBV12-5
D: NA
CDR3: CASGLVRGGGYTF
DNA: TGTGCTAGTGGTTTGGTTCGGGGGGGAGGCTACACCTTC

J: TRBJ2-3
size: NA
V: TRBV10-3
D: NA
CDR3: CAILPSTDTQYF
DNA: TGTGCCATCCTCCCCAGCACAGATACGCAGTATTTT

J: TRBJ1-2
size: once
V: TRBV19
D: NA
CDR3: CASSITAGLYGYTF
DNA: TGTGCCAGTAGTATAACGGCAGGGCTCTATGGCTACACCTTC

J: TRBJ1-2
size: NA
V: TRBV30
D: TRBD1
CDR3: CAWSTGESYTF
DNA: TGTGCCTGGAGTACAGGGGAATCTTACACCTTC

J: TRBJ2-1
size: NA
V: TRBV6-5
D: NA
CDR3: CASGGTQSNNEQFF
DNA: TGTGCCAGCGGCGGGACCCAGTCAAACAATGAGCAGTTCTTC

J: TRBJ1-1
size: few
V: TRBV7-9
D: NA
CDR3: CASSSPGGTTMNTEAFF
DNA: TGTGCCAGCAGCTCCCCGGGCGGGACCACAATGAACACTGAAGCTTTCTTT

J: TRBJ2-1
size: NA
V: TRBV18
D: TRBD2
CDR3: CASSPLTSSGSSYNEQFF
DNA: TGTGCCAGCTCACCCCTTACCTCTAGCGGTTCATCCTACAATGAGCAGTTCTTC

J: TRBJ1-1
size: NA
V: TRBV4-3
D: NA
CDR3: CASSHLGQMNTEAFF
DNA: TGCGCCAGCAGCCACCTCGGACAGATGAACACTGAAGCTTTCTTT

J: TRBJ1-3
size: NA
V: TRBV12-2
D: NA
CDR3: CASRLVPLHREQGAHGNTIYF
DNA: TGTGCAAGTCGCTTAGTTCCGTTGCATAGAGAACAGGGGGCGCACGGAAACACCATATATTTT

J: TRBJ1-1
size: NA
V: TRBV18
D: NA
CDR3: CASSPSRGSTEAFF
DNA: TGTGCCAGCTCACCTTCCCGGGGGTCCACTGAAGCTTTCTTT

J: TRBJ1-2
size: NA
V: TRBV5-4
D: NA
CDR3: CASSIETQGTYGYTF
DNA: TGTGCCAGCAGCATCGAAACGCAGGGCACCTATGGCTACACCTTC

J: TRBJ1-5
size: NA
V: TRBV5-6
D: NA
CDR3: CASSLGGSQPQHF
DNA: TGTGCCAGCAGCTTGGGCGGTAGTCAGCCCCAGCATTTT

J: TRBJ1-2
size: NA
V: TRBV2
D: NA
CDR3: CASSEARGRASGYTF
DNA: TGTGCCAGCAGTGAAGCCCGAGGGAGGGCGAGTGGCTACACCTTC

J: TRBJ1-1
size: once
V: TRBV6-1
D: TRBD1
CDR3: CASTEQGARTEAFF
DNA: TGTGCCAGCACCGAACAGGGGGCGAGGACTGAAGCTTTCTTT

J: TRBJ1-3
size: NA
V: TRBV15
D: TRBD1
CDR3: CATSRKGDSLSGNTIYF
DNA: TGTGCCACCAGCAGAAAGGGGGACAGCCTCTCTGGAAACACCATATATTTT

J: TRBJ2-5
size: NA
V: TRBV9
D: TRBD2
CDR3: CARRVGGGTSGGLETQYF
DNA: TGTGCCAGGAGGGTAGGGGGGGGGACTAGCGGGGGTCTAGAGACCCAGTACTTC

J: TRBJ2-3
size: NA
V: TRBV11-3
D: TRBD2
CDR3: CASSPRGDRTDTQYF
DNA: TGTGCCAGCAGCCCGCGGGGGGACCGCACAGATACGCAGTATTTT

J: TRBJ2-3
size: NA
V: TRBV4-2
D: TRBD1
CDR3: CASSQERQGSTDTQYF
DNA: TGTGCCAGCAGCCAAGAGCGACAGGGTAGCACAGATACGCAGTATTTT

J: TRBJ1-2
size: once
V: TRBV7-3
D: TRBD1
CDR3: CASSSQGAIALGGYTF
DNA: TGTGCCAGCAGCTCCCAGGGGGCTATCGCCTTGGGGGGCTACACCTTC

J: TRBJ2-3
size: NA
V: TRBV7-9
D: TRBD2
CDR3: CASTSGLTDTQYF
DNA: TGTGCCAGCACTAGCGGCCTCACAGATACGCAGTATTTT

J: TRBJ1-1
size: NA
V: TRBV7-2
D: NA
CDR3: CASSLTAGTEAFF
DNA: TGTGCCAGCAGCTTGACAGCGGGCACTGAAGCTTTCTTT